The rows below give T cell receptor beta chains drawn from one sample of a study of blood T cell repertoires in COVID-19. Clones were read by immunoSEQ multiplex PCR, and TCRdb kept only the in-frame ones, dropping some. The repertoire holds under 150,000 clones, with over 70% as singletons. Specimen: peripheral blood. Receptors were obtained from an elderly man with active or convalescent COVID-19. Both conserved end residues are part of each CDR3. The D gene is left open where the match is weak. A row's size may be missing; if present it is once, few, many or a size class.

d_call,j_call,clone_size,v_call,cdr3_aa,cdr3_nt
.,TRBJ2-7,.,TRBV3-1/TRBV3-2,CASSRSSYEQYF,TGTGCCAGCAGCCGGAGTTCCTACGAGCAGTACTTC
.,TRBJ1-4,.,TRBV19,CASSRVDMGEKLFF,TGTGCCAGTAGTAGGGTCGACATGGGCGAAAAACTGTTTTTT
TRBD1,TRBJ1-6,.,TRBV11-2,CASSFGGTGDNSPLHF,TGTGCCAGCAGCTTTGGAGGGACAGGGGATAATTCACCCCTCCACTTT
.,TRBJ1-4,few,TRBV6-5,CASSRQKTNEKLFF,TGTGCCAGCAGCCGACAGAAAACTAATGAAAAACTGTTTTTT
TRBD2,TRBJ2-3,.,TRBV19,CASRKPGLGTDTQYF,TGTGCCAGTAGAAAACCGGGACTAGGCACAGATACGCAGTATTTT
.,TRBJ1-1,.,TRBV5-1,CASSWTHSNTEAFF,TGCGCCAGCAGCTGGACACACTCGAACACTGAAGCTTTCTTT
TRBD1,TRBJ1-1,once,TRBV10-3,CAISAQTGDTEAFF,TGTGCCATCAGTGCGCAGACAGGGGACACTGAAGCTTTCTTT
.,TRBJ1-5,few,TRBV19,CASSPPEGTQPQHF,TGTGCCAGTAGTCCCCCGGAGGGGACGCAGCCCCAGCATTTT
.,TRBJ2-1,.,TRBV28,CASSLGQGSYNEQFF,TGTGCCAGCAGTTTAGGGCAGGGGTCCTACAATGAGCAGTTCTTC
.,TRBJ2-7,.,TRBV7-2,CASSLLLEEVEQYF,TGTGCCAGCAGCTTACTTTTAGAGGAAGTCGAGCAGTACTTC
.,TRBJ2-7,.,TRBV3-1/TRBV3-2,CASSIARAGYEQYF,TGTGCCAGCAGCATCGCCCGGGCGGGGTACGAGCAGTACTTC
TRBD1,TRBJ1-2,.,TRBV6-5,CASSTGQRGYTF,TGTGCCAGCTCGACAGGGCAGAGGGGCTACACCTTC
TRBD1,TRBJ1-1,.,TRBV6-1,CASSEGTGLGMNTEAFF,TGTGCCAGCAGCGAAGGGACAGGGCTGGGCATGAACACTGAAGCTTTCTTT
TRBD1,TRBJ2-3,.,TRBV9,CASSTQVKGATLGTDTQYF,TGTGCCAGCAGCACTCAGGTAAAGGGGGCGACCTTAGGCACAGATACGCAGTATTTT
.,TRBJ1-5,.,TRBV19,CASNAPEGRAGPQHF,TGTGCCAGTAACGCCCCCGAGGGGAGAGCGGGGCCCCAGCATTTT
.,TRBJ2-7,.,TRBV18,CASSPPGSYEQYF,TGTGCCAGCTCACCCCCCGGCTCCTACGAGCAGTACTTC
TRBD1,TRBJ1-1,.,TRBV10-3,CAISPQGGYLNTEAFF,TGTGCCATCAGCCCACAGGGGGGGTACTTGAACACTGAAGCTTTCTTT
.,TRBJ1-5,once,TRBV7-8,CASSLDISQPQHF,TGTGCCAGCAGCTTGGACATCTCCCAGCCCCAGCATTTT
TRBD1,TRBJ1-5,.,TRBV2,CASSETGGIQPQHF,TGTGCCAGCAGTGAGACAGGGGGTATTCAGCCCCAGCATTTT
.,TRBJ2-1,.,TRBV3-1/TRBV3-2,CASSQRTGLRDEQFF,TGTGCCAGCAGCCAGCGCACAGGGCTACGCGATGAGCAGTTCTTC
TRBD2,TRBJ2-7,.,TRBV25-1,CASSELGSGRPYEQYF,TGTGCCAGCAGTGAATTAGGTAGCGGGAGGCCCTACGAGCAGTACTTC
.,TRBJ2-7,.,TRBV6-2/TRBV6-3,CASSYRQDPSYEQYF,TGTGCCAGCAGTTACCGACAGGATCCCTCCTACGAGCAGTACTTC
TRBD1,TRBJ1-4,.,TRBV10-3,CAISPGTGRNEKLFF,TGTGCCATCAGTCCCGGGACAGGGCGTAATGAAAAACTGTTTTTT
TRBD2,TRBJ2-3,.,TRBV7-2,CASSLEGTSGGAIDTQYF,TGTGCCAGCAGCTTAGAGGGGACTAGCGGGGGGGCCATAGATACGCAGTATTTT
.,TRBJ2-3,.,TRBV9,CASSVGGEATDTQYF,TGTGCCAGCAGCGTAGGGGGGGAGGCCACAGATACGCAGTATTTT
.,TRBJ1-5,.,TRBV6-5,CASITREGQQPQHF,TGTGCCAGCATCACAAGGGAGGGTCAACAGCCCCAGCATTTT
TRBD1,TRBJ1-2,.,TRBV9,CASSARDSGNYGYTF,TGTGCCAGCAGCGCCAGGGACAGCGGCAACTATGGCTACACCTTC